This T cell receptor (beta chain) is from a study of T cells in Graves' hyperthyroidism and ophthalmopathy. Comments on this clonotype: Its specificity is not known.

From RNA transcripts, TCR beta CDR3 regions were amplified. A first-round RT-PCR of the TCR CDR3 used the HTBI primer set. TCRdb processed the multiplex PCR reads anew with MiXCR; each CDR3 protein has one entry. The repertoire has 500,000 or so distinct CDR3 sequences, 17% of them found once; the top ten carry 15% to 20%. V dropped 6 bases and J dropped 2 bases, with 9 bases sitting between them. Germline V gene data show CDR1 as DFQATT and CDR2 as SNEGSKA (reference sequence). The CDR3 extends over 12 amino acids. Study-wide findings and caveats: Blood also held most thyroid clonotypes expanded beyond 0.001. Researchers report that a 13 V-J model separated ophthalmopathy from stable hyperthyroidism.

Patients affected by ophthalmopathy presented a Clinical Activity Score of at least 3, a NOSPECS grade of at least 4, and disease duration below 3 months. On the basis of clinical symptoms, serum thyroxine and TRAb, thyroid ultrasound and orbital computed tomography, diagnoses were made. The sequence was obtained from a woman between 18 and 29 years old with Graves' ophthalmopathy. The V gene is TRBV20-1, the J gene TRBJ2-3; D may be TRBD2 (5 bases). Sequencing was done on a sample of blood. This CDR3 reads CSAGAHTDTQYF. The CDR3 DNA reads TGCAGTGCGGGAGCGCACACAGATACGCAGTATTTT.